The next 30 T cell receptor beta chains were all read from a single sample in a study of blood T cell repertoires in COVID-19. Here immunoSEQ multiplex PCR was the method, and the copy in TCRdb shows in-frame clones only, minus some. Of 90,000 to 120,000 clones listed, roughly 71% are singletons. Specimen: peripheral blood. All receptors come from a man older than 75 with acute or convalescent COVID-19.

The chain couples TRBV7-9 to TRBJ1-1; D is unresolved. CDR1 and CDR2 (germline): SEHNR, FQNEAQ (reference sequence). This CDR3 has 14 residues. The V end lost 0 bases, the J end lost 1 base, and 6 bases lay between the germline ends. The CDR3 protein is CASSLARANTEAFF. The CDR3 region has the DNA TGTGCCAGCAGCTTAGCGAGGGCGAACACTGAAGCTTTCTTT.

This chain connects TRBV28 to TRBJ2-1; 7 bases are shared with TRBD2. Germline CDR1 is MDHEN and CDR2 is SYDVKM. There are 16 residues in the CDR3. V lost 8 bases to trimming and J lost 3 bases; unmatched junction nucleotides: 13. This CDR3 reads CASHAFSGANYNEQFF. As DNA, the CDR3 is TGTGCCAGCCATGCGTTCAGCGGGGCCAACTACAATGAGCAGTTCTTC.

The chain couples TRBV18 to TRBJ2-7; 7 bases are a match to TRBD2. V gave up 3 bases and J gave up 5 bases; unmatched junction bases: 10. Germline loops: CDR1 KGHSH, CDR2 LQKENI. The CDR3 sequence is 15 residues long. The CDR3 DNA is TGTGCCAGCTCACCTGGGGGAGGCGGGAGTGACGAGCAGTACTTC. Its translation is CASSPGGGGSDEQYF. The full variable domain, with the rest looked up from reference TRBV18 and TRBJ2-7, is NAGVMQNPRHLVRRRGQEARLRCSPMKGHSHVYWYRQLPEEGLKFMVYLQKENIIDESGMPKERFSAEFPKEGPSILRIQQVVRGDSAAYFCASSPGGGGSDEQYFGPGTRLTVT.

This clone was seen only a few times. This chain links TRBV5-1 with TRBJ2-1; 9 bases align to TRBD1. Trimming at V came to 3 bases and at J to 4 bases, leaving 8 bases not matched to a gene. The CDR3 has 16 residues. Per the germline V gene, CDR1 is SGHRS and CDR2 is YFSETQ. DNA for the CDR3: TGCGCCAGCAGCTCTGGGGGGACAGGGTTATACAATGAGCAGTTCTTC. This sequence encodes CASSSGGTGLYNEQFF.

This clone was seen many times. The rearrangement joins TRBV4-3 to TRBJ1-5, with D possibly being TRBD1 (6 bases). Germline V gene sequence: CDR1 LGHNA, CDR2 YSLEER. This CDR3 is 16 amino acids long. Trimming removed 0 bases from V and 4 bases from J, with 13 bases in between. CDR3 sequence: CASSQDRGRGNQPQHF. As DNA, the CDR3 is TGCGCCAGCAGCCAAGATCGGGGAAGGGGGAATCAGCCCCAGCATTTT.

The gene calls are TRBV20-1 and TRBJ2-7; possibly TRBD1 for D (6 bases). Germline-derived CDR1 and CDR2 are DFQATT and SNEGSKA (reference sequence). This CDR3 is 11 amino acids long. V was cut by 1 base and J by 10 bases, with 11 bases left in between. The CDR3 DNA follows: TGCAGTGCTAGAGGACAGGTTGGACAGTACTTC. This translates into CSARGQVGQYF.

The chain is built from TRBV18 and TRBJ2-7; 11 nucleotides match TRBD2. CDR3 size: 15 residues. The germline V gene encodes CDR1 KGHSH and CDR2 LQKENI. V shed 3 bases, J shed 3 bases, and the junction held 4 bases outside the gene matches. The CDR3 reads CASSPASGRIYEQYF. CDR3 sequence (DNA): TGTGCCAGCTCACCCGCTAGCGGGAGGATCTACGAGCAGTACTTC.

DNA of the CDR3: TGTGCCAGCAGTTTTTGGCAGGGGACCGGGGAGCTGTTTTTT. As protein: CASSFWQGTGELFF. This chain connects TRBV28 to TRBJ2-2; D is perhaps TRBD1 (6 bases). The CDR3 length is 14 residues. Trimming stripped 3 bases from V and 5 bases from J, with 10 bases between. The V gene's germline CDR1 is MDHEN and CDR2 SYDVKM.

The V call is TRBV18, the J call TRBJ2-3; D might be TRBD2 (6 bases). The CDR3 is made up of 17 amino acids. The germline V gene has CDR1 KGHSH and CDR2 LQKENI. Trimming removed 3 bases at V and 2 bases at J, with 18 bases between. This CDR3 is CASSPRRLAADTDTQYF. CDR3 DNA: TGTGCCAGCTCACCCCGAAGGTTAGCGGCGGACACAGATACGCAGTATTTT.

There are a few counts of this clone. CDR3 amino acids: CASSIRVAGASYNEQFF. The CDR3 bases are TGTGCCAGTAGTATAAGGGTGGCGGGTGCTTCCTACAATGAGCAGTTCTTC. This chain links TRBV19 with TRBJ2-1, with D possibly matching TRBD2 (5 bases). Trimming removed 2 bases at V and 1 base at J, with 15 bases between. CDR3 length: 17 residues. Germline V gives CDR1 LNHDA, CDR2 SQIVND (reference sequence).

V and J are TRBV3-1 (or the pseudogene TRBV3-2) and TRBJ2-3, with unresolved D. In germline, CDR1 is LGHDT, CDR2 YNNKEL (reference sequence). V lost 0 bases, J lost 7 bases, and 5 bases lay in between. The CDR3 runs 12 residues. CDR3 DNA: TGTGCCAGCAGCCAAGAGAGAAATACGCAGTATTTT. This gives the protein CASSQERNTQYF.

The count of this clone is one. This chain uses TRBV7-8 with TRBJ1-5, with 7 bases lining up with TRBD1. Germline V gene sequence: CDR1 SGHVS, CDR2 FQNEAQ. Trimming removed 5 bases from V and 1 base from J; junction bases left unmatched: 14. This CDR3 contains 18 residues. CDR3 sequence (DNA): TGTGCCAGCAGCACCACAGGGGCCTTGCCCATAAGCAATCAGCCCCAGCATTTT. Encoded protein: CASSTTGALPISNQPQHF.

The chain links TRBV5-8 to TRBJ1-2; the D is unclear. V lost 2 bases, J lost 5 bases, and 10 bases lay in between. The germline V gene encodes CDR1 SGHTS and CDR2 YDEGEE. The CDR3 contains 13 residues. This CDR3 is CASSLRRSYGYTF. The DNA of the CDR3 is TGTGCCAGCAGCTTAAGGCGGAGTTATGGCTACACCTTC. Looking up the rest from reference TRBV5-8 and TRBJ1-2 gives the full variable domain: EAGVTQSPTHLIKTRGQQATLRCSPISGHTSVYWYQQALGLGLQFLLWYDEGEERNRGNFPPRFSGRQFPNYSSELNVNALELEDSALYLCASSLRRSYGYTFGSGTRLTVV.

This chain joins TRBV6-2 or TRBV6-3 and TRBJ2-1; possibly TRBD1 for D (6 bases). V gave up 2 bases and J gave up 6 bases, with 14 bases separating them. This CDR3 spans 15 amino acids. Germline V lookup: CDR1 MNHEY, CDR2 SVGEGT. In DNA form, the CDR3 reads TGTGCCAGCAGTTACATTACAACAGGGAGCAATGAGCAGTTCTTC. Translated, it gives CASSYITTGSNEQFF.

This chain joins TRBV7-6 and TRBJ1-4; TRBD1 matches 8 bases. CDR3 length: 15 amino acids. V shed 1 base and J 8 bases; nucleotides not matched to a gene: 6. Germline loops: CDR1 SGHVS, CDR2 FNYEAQ. Here the CDR3 reads CASSLEDRVGEKLFF. For the CDR3, the DNA is TGTGCCAGCAGCTTAGAGGACAGGGTCGGCGAAAAACTGTTTTTT.

The chain carries TRBV28 and TRBJ1-2; D is ambiguous. The CDR3 has 14 residues. Per the germline V gene, CDR1 is MDHEN and CDR2 is SYDVKM. Trimming took off 7 bases at V and 8 bases at J, with 20 bases between the two ends. The CDR3, as DNA: TGTGCCAGCACCGGTATAAGCGGATCCAGGGGCTACACCTTC. Its protein product is CASTGISGSRGYTF.

The chain links TRBV18 to TRBJ2-1; TRBD1 agrees at 9 bases. Germline V lookup: CDR1 KGHSH, CDR2 LQKENI. The length of the CDR3 is 16 residues. The junction had 10 bases not matched to a gene; V was cut back by 2 bases and J by 8 bases. CDR3: CASSPEQGAGLYEQFF. The CDR3 region has the DNA TGTGCCAGCTCACCAGAACAGGGGGCCGGGCTCTATGAGCAGTTCTTC.

This clone has only one observation. V is TRBV7-2 and J is TRBJ2-1, with D maybe TRBD2 (7 bases). Trimming shortened V by 5 bases and J by 10 bases, and 21 bases separated the two germline ends. The CDR3 consists of 15 residues. Germline CDR1 SGHTA, CDR2 FQGNSA. CDR3 residues: CASSRGASSASEQFF. In DNA, the CDR3 is TGTGCCAGCAGCCGGGGGGCTAGCTCCGCATCGGAGCAGTTCTTC.

This chain connects TRBV11-3 to TRBJ2-1, with D uncertain. The germline V gene encodes CDR1 SGHNT and CDR2 YENEEA. V lost 6 bases and J 0 bases, leaving 9 bases between the germline ends. The CDR3 spans 14 residues. The CDR3 coding sequence is TGTGCCAGCAGTAAAGAGAGCTCCTACAATGAGCAGTTCTTC. Its translation is CASSKESSYNEQFF.

This chain uses TRBV5-3 with TRBJ1-2; no clear D gene. TRBV5-3 is reported as an ORF; its role is uncertain. V was cut by 5 bases and J by 4 bases, with 18 bases left in between. The CDR3 runs 15 residues. CDR3 sequence (DNA): TGTGCCAGAAGGGCGACCGCAGGCATCGTCTATGGCTACACCTTC. Its protein is CARRATAGIVYGYTF.

J is TRBJ1-1 and V is TRBV28, with D perhaps matching TRBD1 (5 bases). V lost 6 bases to trimming and J lost 1 base, with 9 bases between them. This CDR3 comprises 13 residues. Looked up from germline, CDR1 is MDHEN and CDR2 is SYDVKM. Here the CDR3 reads CASRNTGNTEAFF. CDR3 DNA: TGTGCCAGCAGGAACACAGGGAACACTGAAGCTTTCTTT.

V and J are TRBV15 and TRBJ2-3; 10 positions agree with TRBD2. Unmatched junction bases numbered 13, after V lost 5 bases and J lost 8 bases. Per the germline V gene, CDR1 is LNHNV and CDR2 is YYDKDF (reference sequence). This CDR3 has 16 amino acids. DNA of the CDR3: TGTGCCACCAGCCTGCAGCCAGCGGGAGGGGCAGGTACGCAGTATTTT. Protein: CATSLQPAGGAGTQYF.

This clone was detected only once. The V gene is TRBV3-1 (or the pseudogene TRBV3-2), the J gene TRBJ1-2; unclear D gene. This CDR3 spans 14 amino acids. Trimming left V 0 bases short and J 4 bases short, with 9 bases between. The germline V gene has CDR1 LGHDT and CDR2 YNNKEL (reference sequence). CDR3 nucleotides: TGTGCCAGCAGCCAAGACTATAGCCTCTATGGCTACACCTTC. This translates into CASSQDYSLYGYTF.

The rearrangement uses TRBV28 and TRBJ1-2; tentatively, D is TRBD1 (5 bases). The CDR3 loop spans 14 amino acids. Germline-derived CDR1 and CDR2 are MDHEN and SYDVKM. V lost 6 bases and J 2 bases, leaving 13 bases between the germline ends. In nucleotides, the CDR3 is TGTGCCAGCAGCCCTCAGGGCGGCAACTATGGCTACACCTTC. Its protein product is CASSPQGGNYGYTF.

Here the CDR3 DNA reads TGCGCCAGCAGCCAGAGAGGTACGGGAGATACGCAGTATTTT. Amino acid sequence: CASSQRGTGDTQYF. The chain has TRBV4-3 and TRBJ2-3; no firm D call. The CDR3 runs 14 residues. Germline loops: CDR1 LGHNA, CDR2 YSLEER. Trimming took 3 bases from V and 5 from J, leaving 12 bases between them.

The genes are TRBV6-4 and TRBJ2-1; 14 bases are shared with TRBD2. V gave up 6 bases and J gave up 1 base; unmatched junction bases: 5. Looked up from germline, CDR1 is MRHNA and CDR2 is SNTAGT. CDR3 length: 17 amino acids. CDR3 coding DNA: TGTGCCAGCAGCGCCCGACTAGCGGGAGGGTCCTACAATGAGCAGTTCTTC. This translates into CASSARLAGGSYNEQFF.

The gene calls are TRBV20-1 and TRBJ1-1; 8 bases line up with TRBD1. V trimming: 3 bases; J trimming: 3 bases; junction bases outside the gene matches: 9. The CDR3 totals 15 residues. Germline V gives CDR1 DFQATT, CDR2 SNEGSKA (reference sequence). CDR3 protein: CSASPRTGLYTEAFF. In DNA, the CDR3 is TGCAGTGCTAGTCCCCGGACAGGGTTATACACTGAAGCTTTCTTT.

V usage is TRBV6-5 and J usage is TRBJ2-7, with D perhaps matching TRBD2 (6 bases). The CDR3 spans 16 residues. Germline V gene sequence: CDR1 MNHEY, CDR2 SVGAGI. The germline V and J ends were trimmed by 0 bases and 4 bases, with 16 bases remaining between them. Written as DNA, the CDR3 is TGTGCCAGCAGTTACTCGTCACCCCCCGGGAGATACGAGCAGTACTTC. Translating gives CASSYSSPPGRYEQYF.

The chain employs TRBV19 and TRBJ2-6; 8 bases agree with TRBD1. The CDR3 consists of 16 residues. Germline CDR1 is LNHDA and CDR2 is SQIVND (reference sequence). V shed 9 bases and J 1 base; nucleotides not matched to a gene: 8. Written as DNA, the CDR3 is TGTGCCAGCCAACCATACAGGGGGTCTGGGGCCAACGTCCTGACTTTC. Protein product: CASQPYRGSGANVLTF.

The chain combines TRBV14 with TRBJ1-1, with 11 bases fitting TRBD1. In germline, CDR1 is SGHDN, CDR2 FVKESK. The V segment lost 3 bases and the J segment 3 bases; nucleotides outside the gene matches: 3. The CDR3 runs 15 residues. CDR3 protein: CASSQPGQGDTEAFF. Written as DNA, the CDR3 is TGTGCCAGCAGCCAGCCGGGACAGGGGGACACTGAAGCTTTCTTT.